This T cell receptor (beta chain) was documented in a study of glioma-infiltrating T cells. Study-level results: Tissue-blood divergence was below expectation in non-neoplastic patients, above in gliomas. Only very few CDR3 sequences appeared in both tissue and blood.

V was shortened by 1 base and J by 5 bases, with 11 bases between the two germline ends. Germline values: CDR1 SEHNR, CDR2 FQNEAQ (reference sequence). This CDR3 comprises 14 residues. Amplification of TCR alpha and beta CDR3 regions from RNA used iRepertoire nested multiplex PCR. Input was roughly 85-400 ng of tissue mRNA or PBMC total RNA. TCRdb independently ran MiXCR on the multiplex PCR reads; one entry per CDR3 protein. Here the sample spans some 90,000 distinct CDR3 sequences, around 40% being singletons. This clonotype has a count of ten or more. The antigen is unknown. This sequence joins TRBV7-9 and TRBJ1-1, with a possible D match to TRBD1 (5 bases). Source material: glioma tissue, nonneoplastic brain tissue, or PBMCs (not recorded which). The source of this sequence is a human donor with low-grade glioma or glioblastoma, undergoing nonglioma brain surgery, or in good health (not recorded which). CDR3 DNA sequence: TGTGCCAGCAGCTTAGGGCGGGGGTTTACTGAAGCTTTCTTT. Encoded protein: CASSLGRGFTEAFF.